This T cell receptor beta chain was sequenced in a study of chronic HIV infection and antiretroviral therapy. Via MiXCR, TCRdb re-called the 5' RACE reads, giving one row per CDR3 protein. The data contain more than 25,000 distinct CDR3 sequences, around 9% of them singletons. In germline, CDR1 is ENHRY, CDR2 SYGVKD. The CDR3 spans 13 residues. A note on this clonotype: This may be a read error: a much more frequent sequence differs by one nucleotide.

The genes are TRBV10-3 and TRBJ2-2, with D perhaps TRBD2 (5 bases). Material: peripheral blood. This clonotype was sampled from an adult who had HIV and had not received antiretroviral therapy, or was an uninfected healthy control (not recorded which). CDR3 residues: CAISNTNTGELLF. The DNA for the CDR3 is TGTGCCATCAGTAATACGAACACCGGGGAGCTGCTTTTT.